Listed here is a single T cell receptor (beta chain). What it binds is not known. This entry is derived from a study of vaccination and CD4 T cells after COVID-19. Study at large: Post-COVID samples had a sampling time that fell a median 101 days after diagnosis (range 35 to 161). Either a CEFX pool, an HIV-1 Nef pool, or no peptide was added to control cultures.

This sample's treatment: roughly 11-day PBMC culture with coronavirus spike peptide pools or control peptides (ViraFEST assay). Half of the medium was exchanged for fresh IL-2 medium, first on day 3 and then on day 7. Regarding the study as a whole: For convalescent patients, 304 of the 307 vaccine-specific clones analyzed were classified as spike mono-reactive.

CDR1 is SNHLY and CDR2 is FYNNEI in the germline V gene. The CDR3 runs to 11 residues. The junction had 9 bases not matched to a gene; V was cut back by 9 bases and J by 13 bases. Sequenced with the Oncomine TCR Beta short-read assay was DNA taken from cultured CD4+ T cells. TCRdb reanalysed the PCR reads using MiXCR and keeps one entry per CDR3 protein. The sample has 13,000 or so distinct CDR3 sequences; 60% to 70% are singletons. This sequence joins TRBV2 and TRBJ1-1; 9 bases line up with TRBD1. This receptor was obtained from a human donor who had recovered from COVID-19. The source material was CD4+ T cells from blood, cultured in vitro. CDR3 DNA sequence: TGTGCCAGAGGGACAGGGCGCCGTTTTTTCTTT. It encodes CARGTGRRFFF. The full variable domain, its missing parts supplied by reference TRBV2 and TRBJ1-1, is EPEVTQTPSHQVTQMGQEVILRCVPISNHLYFYWYRQILGQKVEFLVSFYNNEISEKSEIFDDQFSVERPDGSNFTLKIRSTKLEDSAMYFCARGTGRRFFFGQGTRLTVV.